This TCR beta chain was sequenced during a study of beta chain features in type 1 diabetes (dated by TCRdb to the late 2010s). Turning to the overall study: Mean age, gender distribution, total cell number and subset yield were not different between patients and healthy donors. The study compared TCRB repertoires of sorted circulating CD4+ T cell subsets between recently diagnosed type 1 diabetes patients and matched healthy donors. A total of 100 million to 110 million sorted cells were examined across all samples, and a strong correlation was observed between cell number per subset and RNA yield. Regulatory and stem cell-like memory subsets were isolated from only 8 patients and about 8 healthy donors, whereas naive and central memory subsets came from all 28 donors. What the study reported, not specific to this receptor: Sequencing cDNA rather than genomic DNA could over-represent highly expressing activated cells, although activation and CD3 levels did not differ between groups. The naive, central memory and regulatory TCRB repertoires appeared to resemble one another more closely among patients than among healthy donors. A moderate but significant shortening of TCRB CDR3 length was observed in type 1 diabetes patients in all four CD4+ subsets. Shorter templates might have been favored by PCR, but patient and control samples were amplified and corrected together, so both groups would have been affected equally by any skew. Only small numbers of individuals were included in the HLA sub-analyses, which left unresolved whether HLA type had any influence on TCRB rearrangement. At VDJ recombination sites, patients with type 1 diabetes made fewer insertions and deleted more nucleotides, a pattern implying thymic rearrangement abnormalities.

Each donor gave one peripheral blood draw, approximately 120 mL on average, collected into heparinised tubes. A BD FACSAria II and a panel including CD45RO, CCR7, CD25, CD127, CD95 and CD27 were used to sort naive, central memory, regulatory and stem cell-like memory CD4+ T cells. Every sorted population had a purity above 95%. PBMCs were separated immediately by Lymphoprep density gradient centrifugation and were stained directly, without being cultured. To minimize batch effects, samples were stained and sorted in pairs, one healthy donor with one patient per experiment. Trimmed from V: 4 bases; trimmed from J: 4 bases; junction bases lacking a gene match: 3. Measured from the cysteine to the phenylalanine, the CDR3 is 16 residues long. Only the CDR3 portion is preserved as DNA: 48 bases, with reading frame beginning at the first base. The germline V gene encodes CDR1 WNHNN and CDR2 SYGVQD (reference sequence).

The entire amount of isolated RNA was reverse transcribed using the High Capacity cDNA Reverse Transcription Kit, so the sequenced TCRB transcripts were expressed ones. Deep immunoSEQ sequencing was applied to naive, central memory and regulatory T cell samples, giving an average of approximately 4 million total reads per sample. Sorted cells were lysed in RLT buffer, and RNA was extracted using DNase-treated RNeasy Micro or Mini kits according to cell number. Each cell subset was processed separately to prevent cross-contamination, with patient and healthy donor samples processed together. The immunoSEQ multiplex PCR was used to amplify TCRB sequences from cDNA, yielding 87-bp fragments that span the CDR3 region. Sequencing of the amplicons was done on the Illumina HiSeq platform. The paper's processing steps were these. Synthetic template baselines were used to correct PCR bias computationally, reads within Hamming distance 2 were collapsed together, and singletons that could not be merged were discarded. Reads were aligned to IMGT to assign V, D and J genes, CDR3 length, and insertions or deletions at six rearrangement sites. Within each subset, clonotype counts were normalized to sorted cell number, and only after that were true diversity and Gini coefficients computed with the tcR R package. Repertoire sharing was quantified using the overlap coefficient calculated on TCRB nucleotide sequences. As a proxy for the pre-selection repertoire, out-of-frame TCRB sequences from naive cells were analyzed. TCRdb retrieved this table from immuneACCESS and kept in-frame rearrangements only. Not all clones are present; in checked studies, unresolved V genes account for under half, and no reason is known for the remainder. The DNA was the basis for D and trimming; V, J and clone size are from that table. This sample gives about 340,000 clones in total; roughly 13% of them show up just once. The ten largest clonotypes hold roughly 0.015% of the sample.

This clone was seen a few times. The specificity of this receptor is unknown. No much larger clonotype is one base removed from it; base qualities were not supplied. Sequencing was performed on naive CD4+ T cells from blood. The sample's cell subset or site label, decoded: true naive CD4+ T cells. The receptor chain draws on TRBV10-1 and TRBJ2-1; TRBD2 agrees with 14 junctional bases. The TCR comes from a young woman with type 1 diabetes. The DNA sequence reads TGCGCCAGCAGTGGCCGACTAGCGGGAGGGTACAATGAGCAGTTCTTC. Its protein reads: CASSGRLAGGYNEQFF.